Listed below are T cell receptor beta chains from one sample, sequenced in a study of blood T cell repertoires in COVID-19. Produced via immunoSEQ multiplex PCR; TCRdb's table is partial and in-frame only. Among 140,000 to 150,000 clones listed, 87% were seen once. The sample comprised PBMCs or T cells enriched from blood (not recorded which). These receptors were obtained from a middle-aged woman who had been exposed to COVID-19. Each CDR3 is given with its conserved first and last residue. Fields, in order: D gene, clone size, V gene, J gene, CDR3 DNA, CDR3 protein. D genes are given only for firm matches. The size of a clone is reported for some rows only, either as once, few or many, or as a class for expanded clones.

TRBD1	-	TRBV19	TRBJ1-2	TGTGCCAGTACTCAGACAGGGACCGGCTACACCTTC	CASTQTGTGYTF
-	-	TRBV20-1	TRBJ1-2	TGCAGTGCCAGGCGAGGGAACGGCTACACCTTC	CSARRGNGYTF
TRBD1	few	TRBV28	TRBJ1-3	TGTGCCAGCAGTTCCTCGACAGGGCCCAACTCTGGAAACACCATATATTTT	CASSSSTGPNSGNTIYF
-	-	TRBV5-1	TRBJ1-2	TGCGCCAGCAGCTTGATGGGGGCAGGGGATGGCTACACCTTC	CASSLMGAGDGYTF
TRBD1	once	TRBV3-1/TRBV3-2	TRBJ1-1	TGTGCCAGCAGCCAAGATGTTTACAGGGGGGTGGGGAACACTGAAGCTTTCTTT	CASSQDVYRGVGNTEAFF
-	-	TRBV4-3	TRBJ2-7	TGCGCCAGCAGCTCGGGACTCTTATACGAGCAGTACTTC	CASSSGLLYEQYF
-	-	TRBV11-3	TRBJ2-1	TGTGCCAGCAGCGCACAGCTCAATGAGCAGTTCTTC	CASSAQLNEQFF
-	-	TRBV4-1	TRBJ2-1	TGCGCCAGCAGGTCGGGGGTTGAGCAGTTCTTC	CASRSGVEQFF
TRBD2	-	TRBV6-5	TRBJ2-7	TGTGCCAGCAGTTCTGGGCTAGCGGCCACCTACGAGCAGTACTTC	CASSSGLAATYEQYF
-	-	TRBV18	TRBJ1-1	TGTGCCAGCTCAGACGTACAGCACACTGAAGCTTTCTTT	CASSDVQHTEAFF
-	-	TRBV7-2	TRBJ1-5	TGTGCCAGCAGCTTAGACTTTAATCAGCCCCAGCATTTT	CASSLDFNQPQHF
TRBD2	-	TRBV7-8	TRBJ2-3	TGTGCCAGCAGCTTTAACCCCAGCGGGGCTTTTGCAGATACGCAGTATTTT	CASSFNPSGAFADTQYF
-	once	TRBV5-1	TRBJ2-1	TGCGCCAGCAGCCCTGACAGTTACAATGAGCAGTTCTTC	CASSPDSYNEQFF
-	-	TRBV15	TRBJ1-5	TGTGCCACCAGCAGGGTACCAGGGGGCAATCAGCCCCAGCATTTT	CATSRVPGGNQPQHF
TRBD2	-	TRBV5-1	TRBJ2-1	TGCGCCAGCACTTTACCGGGAGGATTCGGTGAGCAGTTCTTC	CASTLPGGFGEQFF
-	-	TRBV5-4	TRBJ1-4	TGTGCCAGCAGCTCGACCCGGGGGGCAACTAATGAAAAACTGTTTTTT	CASSSTRGATNEKLFF
-	-	TRBV4-2	TRBJ1-5	TGTGCCAGCAGCCAAGATTCCCAGGGCGGTATGGATCAGCCCCAGCATTTT	CASSQDSQGGMDQPQHF
-	-	TRBV2	TRBJ2-2	TGTGCCAGCAGTGGGACCGTGGGGGGGCAAAGCGGGGAGCTGTTTTTT	CASSGTVGGQSGELFF
-	-	TRBV4-3	TRBJ2-1	TGCGCCAGCAGCCAACAGGACTATTTGTTGGGTGAGCAGTTCTTC	CASSQQDYLLGEQFF
-	-	TRBV19	TRBJ1-6	TGTGCCAGTAGTAAAGTGGGCAGGGGCTCCTATAATTCACCCCTCCACTTT	CASSKVGRGSYNSPLHF
-	-	TRBV3-1/TRBV3-2	TRBJ2-1	TGTGCCAGCAGCCAAGTACAGTCGCAGTTCTTC	CASSQVQSQFF
-	-	TRBV29-1	TRBJ2-7	TGCAGCGTTGCTGACAGGAAAATATACCACTACGAGCAGTACTTC	CSVADRKIYHYEQYF
-	-	TRBV19	TRBJ1-1	TGTGCCAGTAGTATCTCGGCCACGTGGAGCACTGAAGCTTTCTTT	CASSISATWSTEAFF
-	few	TRBV5-1	TRBJ1-1	TGCGCCAGCAGCCCCGGGGTGGTGAACACTGAAGCTTTCTTT	CASSPGVVNTEAFF
TRBD1	-	TRBV18	TRBJ2-7	TGTGCCAGCTCACCCAACGACAGGGTCACCTACGAGCAGTACTTC	CASSPNDRVTYEQYF
-	-	TRBV28	TRBJ1-4	TGTGCCAGCAGTCCACAGATTAATGAAAAACTGTTTTTT	CASSPQINEKLFF
-	-	TRBV7-2	TRBJ2-7	TGTGCCAGCAGCTTAGGGAGAGCTTTCTACGAGCAGTACTTC	CASSLGRAFYEQYF
-	once	TRBV6-1	TRBJ1-2	TGTGCCAGCAGTGAAGCAGGACTGATCTATGGCTACACCTTC	CASSEAGLIYGYTF
-	-	TRBV6-1	TRBJ1-1	TGTGCCAGCAGTGAAACATGGCAGCGGGACACTGAAGCTTTCTTT	CASSETWQRDTEAFF
-	-	TRBV18	TRBJ1-1	TGTGCCAGCTCACCAGCGGGCGGTCAATTTCCTGAAGCTTTCTTT	CASSPAGGQFPEAFF
-	few	TRBV9	TRBJ1-4	TGTGCCAGCAGCGTCTTTGACAGTCCAACTAATGAAAAACTGTTTTTT	CASSVFDSPTNEKLFF
-	-	TRBV25-1	TRBJ1-6	TGTGCCAGCAGTGAACGGGGTCAGATTAATTCACCCCTCCACTTT	CASSERGQINSPLHF
-	-	TRBV6-5	TRBJ2-7	TGTGCCAGCATGGCGACGGGGATCGGGGAGCAGTACTTC	CASMATGIGEQYF
TRBD2	-	TRBV10-3	TRBJ2-2	TGTGCCATCAGGGTAGCGGGAGCGACCGGGGAGCTGTTTTTT	CAIRVAGATGELFF
-	many	TRBV7-9	TRBJ2-7	TGTGCCAGCAGCCCGGGGAGGGGGAGCTCCTACGAGCAGTACTTC	CASSPGRGSSYEQYF
TRBD1	-	TRBV11-2	TRBJ1-6	TGTGCCAGCAGCTACGGACAGGGTGTAAACTCACCCCTCCACTTT	CASSYGQGVNSPLHF